This T cell receptor (beta chain) was sequenced for a study of blood T cell repertoires in COVID-19. Study at large: Samples taken during acute and convalescent COVID-19 were collected in the United States, Italy and Spain.

In the authors' methods: It was from reference gene primer amplification that nucleated cell counts were estimated. Libraries were prepared by immunoSEQ multiplex PCR; TCRdb keeps only in-frame clonotypes and omits some of them. That table gives V, J and clone size, and the DNA gave D and trimming. The sample lists roughly 70,000 clones, more than 75% seen once, with 5% to 7.5% in the top ten. This sequence was found in a woman in her sixties or seventies with acute or convalescent COVID-19. Material: peripheral blood.

The chain's CDR3 is CASSLDRVGYTF. CDR3 sequence (DNA): TGTGCCAGCAGCTTAGACAGGGTTGGCTACACCTTC. The chain couples TRBV7-9 to TRBJ1-2; the D gene is possibly TRBD1 (6 bases). The CDR3 covers 12 residues. Per germline, CDR1 SEHNR and CDR2 FQNEAQ (reference sequence). The V end lost 1 base, the J end lost 7 bases, and 7 bases lay between the germline ends.